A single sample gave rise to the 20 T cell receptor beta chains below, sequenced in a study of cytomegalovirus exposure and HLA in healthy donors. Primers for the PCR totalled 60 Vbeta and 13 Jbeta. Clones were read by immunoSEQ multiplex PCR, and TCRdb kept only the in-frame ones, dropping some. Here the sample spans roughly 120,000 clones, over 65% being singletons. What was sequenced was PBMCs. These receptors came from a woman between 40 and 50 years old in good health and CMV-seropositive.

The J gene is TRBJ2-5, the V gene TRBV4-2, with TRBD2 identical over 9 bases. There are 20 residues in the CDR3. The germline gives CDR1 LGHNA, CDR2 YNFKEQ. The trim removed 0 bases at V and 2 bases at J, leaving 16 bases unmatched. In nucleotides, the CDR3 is TGTGCCAGCAGCCAAGACCCGGGGGGACCCGGGACTAGCATTCAAGAGACCCAGTACTTC. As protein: CASSQDPGGPGTSIQETQYF.

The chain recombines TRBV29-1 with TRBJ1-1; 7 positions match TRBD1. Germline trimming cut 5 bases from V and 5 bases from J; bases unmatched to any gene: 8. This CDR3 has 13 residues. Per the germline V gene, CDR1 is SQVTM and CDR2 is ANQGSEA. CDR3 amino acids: CSVPGDRETEAFF. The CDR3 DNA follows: TGCAGCGTTCCTGGAGACAGGGAGACTGAAGCTTTCTTT.

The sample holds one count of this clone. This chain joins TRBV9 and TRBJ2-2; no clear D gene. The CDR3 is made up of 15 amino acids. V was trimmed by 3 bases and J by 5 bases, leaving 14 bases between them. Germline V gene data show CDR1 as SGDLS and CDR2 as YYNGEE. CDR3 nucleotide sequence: TGTGCCAGCAGCGCAGACTTCGTACGGACCGGGGAGCTGTTTTTT. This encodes CASSADFVRTGELFF.

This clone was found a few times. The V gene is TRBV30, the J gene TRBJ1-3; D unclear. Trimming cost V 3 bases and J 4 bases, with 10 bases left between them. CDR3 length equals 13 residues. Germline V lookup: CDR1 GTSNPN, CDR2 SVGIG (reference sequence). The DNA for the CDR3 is TGTGCCTGGAGGGCCCTAGGAGGAAACACCATATATTTT. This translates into CAWRALGGNTIYF.

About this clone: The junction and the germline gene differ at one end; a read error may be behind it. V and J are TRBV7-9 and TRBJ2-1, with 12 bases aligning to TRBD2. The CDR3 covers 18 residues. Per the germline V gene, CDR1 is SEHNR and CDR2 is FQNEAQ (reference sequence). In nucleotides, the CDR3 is TGTTCCAGCAGCCTAGGGCGGGGCTCTAGCGGGAGGGAAAGTGAGCAGTTCTTC. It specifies CSSSLGRGSSGRESEQFF.

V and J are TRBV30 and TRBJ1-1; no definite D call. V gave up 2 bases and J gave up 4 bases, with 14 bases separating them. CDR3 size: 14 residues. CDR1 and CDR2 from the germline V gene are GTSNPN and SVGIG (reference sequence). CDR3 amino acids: CAWSLDGRGTEAFF. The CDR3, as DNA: TGTGCCTGGAGTCTGGACGGGAGAGGCACTGAAGCTTTCTTT.

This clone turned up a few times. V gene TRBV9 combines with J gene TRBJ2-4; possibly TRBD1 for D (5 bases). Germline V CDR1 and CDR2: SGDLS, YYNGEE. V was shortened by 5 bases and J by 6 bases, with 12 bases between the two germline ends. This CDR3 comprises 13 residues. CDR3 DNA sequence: TGTGCCAGCAGTGGGGCATCTGGAAACATTCAGTACTTC. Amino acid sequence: CASSGASGNIQYF. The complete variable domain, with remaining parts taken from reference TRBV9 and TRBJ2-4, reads DSGVTQTPKHLITATGQRVTLRCSPRSGDLSVYWYQQSLDQGLQFLIQYYNGEERAKGNILERFSAQQFPDLHSELNLSSLELGDSALYFCASSGASGNIQYFGAGTRLSVL.

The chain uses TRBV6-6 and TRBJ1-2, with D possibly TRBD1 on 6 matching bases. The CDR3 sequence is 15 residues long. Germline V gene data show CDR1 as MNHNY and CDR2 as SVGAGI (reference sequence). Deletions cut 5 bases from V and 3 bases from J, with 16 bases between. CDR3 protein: CASSNRVQADYGYTF. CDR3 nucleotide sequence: TGTGCCAGCAGTAACAGGGTACAGGCGGACTATGGCTACACCTTC.

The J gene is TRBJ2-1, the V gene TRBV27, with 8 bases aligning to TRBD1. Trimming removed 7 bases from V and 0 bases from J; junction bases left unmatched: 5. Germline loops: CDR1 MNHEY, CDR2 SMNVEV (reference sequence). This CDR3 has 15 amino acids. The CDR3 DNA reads TGTGCCAGCAATAGACAGGGGAGCTCCTACAATGAGCAGTTCTTC. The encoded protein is CASNRQGSSYNEQFF.

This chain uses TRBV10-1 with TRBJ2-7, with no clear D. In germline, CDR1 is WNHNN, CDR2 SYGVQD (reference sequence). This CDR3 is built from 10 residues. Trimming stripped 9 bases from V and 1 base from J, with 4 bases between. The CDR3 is CARASYEQYF. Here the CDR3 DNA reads TGCGCCAGGGCTTCCTACGAGCAGTACTTC.

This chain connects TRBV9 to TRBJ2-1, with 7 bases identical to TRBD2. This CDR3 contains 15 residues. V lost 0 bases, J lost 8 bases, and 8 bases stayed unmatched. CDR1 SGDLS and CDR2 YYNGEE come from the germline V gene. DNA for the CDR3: TGTGCCAGCAGCGTAGGTGGCGGGAGTCCAGATGAGCAGTTCTTC. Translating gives CASSVGGGSPDEQFF. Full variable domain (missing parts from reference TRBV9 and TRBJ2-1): DSGVTQTPKHLITATGQRVTLRCSPRSGDLSVYWYQQSLDQGLQFLIQYYNGEERAKGNILERFSAQQFPDLHSELNLSSLELGDSALYFCASSVGGGSPDEQFFGPGTRLTVL.

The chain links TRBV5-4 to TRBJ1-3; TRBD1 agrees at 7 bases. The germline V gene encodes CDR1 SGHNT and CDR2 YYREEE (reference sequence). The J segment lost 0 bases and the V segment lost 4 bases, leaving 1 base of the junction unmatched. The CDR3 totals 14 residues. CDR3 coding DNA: TGTGCCAGCAGCCGGGACAGCTCTGGAAACACCATATATTTT. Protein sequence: CASSRDSSGNTIYF.

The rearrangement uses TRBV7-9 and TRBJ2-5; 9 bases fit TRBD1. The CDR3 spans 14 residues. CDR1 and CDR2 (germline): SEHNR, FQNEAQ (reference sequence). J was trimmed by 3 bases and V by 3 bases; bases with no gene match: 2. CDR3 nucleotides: TGTGCCAGCAGCTTCCGGACAGGGGAAGAGACCCAGTACTTC. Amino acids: CASSFRTGEETQYF.

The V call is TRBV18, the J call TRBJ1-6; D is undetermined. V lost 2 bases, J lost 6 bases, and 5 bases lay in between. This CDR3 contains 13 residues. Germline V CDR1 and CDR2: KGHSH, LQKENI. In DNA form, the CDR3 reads TGTGCCAGCTCACCAGGCAGTAATTCACCCCTCCACTTT. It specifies CASSPGSNSPLHF.

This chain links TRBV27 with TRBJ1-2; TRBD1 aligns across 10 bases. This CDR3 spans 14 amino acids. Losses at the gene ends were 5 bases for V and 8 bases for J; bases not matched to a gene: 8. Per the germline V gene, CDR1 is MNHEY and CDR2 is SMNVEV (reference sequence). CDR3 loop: CASSRPGQGGGYTF. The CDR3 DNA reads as TGTGCCAGCAGTCGCCCCGGACAGGGGGGAGGCTACACCTTC.

The DNA of the CDR3 is TGTGCCACCAGCAGGTTACCGGGACAGGCAGCTAACTATGGCTACACCTTC. This codes for CATSRLPGQAANYGYTF. The rearrangement links TRBV15 to TRBJ1-2; 8 positions match TRBD1. In germline, CDR1 is LNHNV, CDR2 YYDKDF (reference sequence). The CDR3 runs to 17 residues. V trimming: 3 bases; J trimming: 0 bases; junction bases outside the gene matches: 9.

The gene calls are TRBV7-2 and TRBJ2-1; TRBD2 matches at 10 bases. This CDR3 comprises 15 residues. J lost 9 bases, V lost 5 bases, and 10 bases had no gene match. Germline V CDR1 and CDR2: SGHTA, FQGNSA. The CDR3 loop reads CASSPLAGDLGEQFF. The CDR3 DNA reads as TGTGCCAGCAGCCCTCTAGCGGGGGATTTGGGTGAGCAGTTCTTC. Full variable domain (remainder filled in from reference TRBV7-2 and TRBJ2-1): GAGVSQSPSNKVTEKGKDVELRCDPISGHTALYWYRQSLGQGLEFLIYFQGNSAPDKSGLPSDRFSAERTGGSVSTLTIQRTQQEDSAVYLCASSPLAGDLGEQFFGPGTRLTVL.

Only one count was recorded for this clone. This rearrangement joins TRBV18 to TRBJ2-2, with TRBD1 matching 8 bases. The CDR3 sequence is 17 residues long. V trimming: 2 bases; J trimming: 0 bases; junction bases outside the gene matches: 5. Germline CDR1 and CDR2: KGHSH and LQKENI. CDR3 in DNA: TGTGCCAGCTCACCAACCGGACAGGGCTCGAACACCGGGGAGCTGTTTTTT. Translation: CASSPTGQGSNTGELFF.

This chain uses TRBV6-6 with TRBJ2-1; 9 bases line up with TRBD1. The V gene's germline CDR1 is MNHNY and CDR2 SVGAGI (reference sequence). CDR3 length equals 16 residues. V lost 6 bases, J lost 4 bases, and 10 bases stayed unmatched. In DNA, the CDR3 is TGTGCCAGCAGCAGTAAGGGACAGGGCCCATACAATGAGCAGTTCTTC. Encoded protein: CASSSKGQGPYNEQFF.

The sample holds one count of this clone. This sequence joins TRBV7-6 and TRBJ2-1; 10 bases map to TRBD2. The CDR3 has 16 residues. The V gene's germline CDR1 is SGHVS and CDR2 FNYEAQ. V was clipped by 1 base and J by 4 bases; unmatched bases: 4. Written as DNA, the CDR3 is TGTGCCAGCAGCTTAGTACTAGCGGGGTCTTACAATGAGCAGTTCTTC. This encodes CASSLVLAGSYNEQFF. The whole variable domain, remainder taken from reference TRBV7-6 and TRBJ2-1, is GAGVSQSPRYKVTKRGQDVALRCDPISGHVSLYWYRQALGQGPEFLTYFNYEAQQDKSGLPNDRFSAERPEGSISTLTIQRTEQRDSAMYRCASSLVLAGSYNEQFFGPGTRLTVL.